These T cell receptor beta chains were read from a single sample in a study of immune evolution from preneoplasia to lung adenocarcinoma. Sequenced by immunoSEQ multiplex PCR; TCRdb stores in-frame clones only, minus some. The data hold roughly 6,300 clones, with 70% to 80% observed a single time. Sequences were obtained from FFPE minimally invasive lung adenocarcinoma tissue. The receptors shown here come from a person between 60 and 80 years old with lung adenocarcinoma. Both conserved end residues are part of each CDR3. The order of the fields is J gene, D gene, V gene, clone size, CDR3 protein, CDR3 DNA. The D gene is left open where the match is weak. Only part of the rows carry a size: once, few, many, or a class if the clone is expanded.

TRBJ2-1,-,TRBV5-4,large,CASSRDGTYNEQFF,TGTGCCAGCAGCAGAGACGGAACCTACAATGAGCAGTTCTTC
TRBJ2-7,TRBD2,TRBV29-1,-,CSGFRTSGISYEQYF,TGCAGCGGATTTCGGACTAGCGGTATTTCCTACGAGCAGTACTTC
TRBJ2-5,TRBD1,TRBV11-2,-,CASSLGDRDAETQYF,TGTGCCAGCAGCTTAGGGGACAGGGATGCCGAGACCCAGTACTTC
TRBJ2-7,-,TRBV11-2,-,CASSQDDRRETVYEQYF,TGTGCCAGCAGCCAAGATGACAGGCGGGAAACCGTTTACGAGCAGTACTTC
TRBJ1-5,-,TRBV5-1,few,CASSLRDSNQPQHF,TGCGCCAGCAGCTTGAGGGACAGCAATCAGCCCCAGCATTTT
TRBJ1-1,-,TRBV18,-,CASSRQTEAFF,TGTGCCAGCTCACGACAGACCGAAGCTTTCTTT
TRBJ1-2,TRBD1,TRBV6-1,-,CASIQGDRSYGYTF,TGTGCCAGCATCCAAGGGGACAGGTCTTATGGCTACACCTTC
TRBJ2-3,TRBD2,TRBV9,few,CASSVAGLAATDTQYF,TGTGCCAGCAGCGTAGCTGGGCTAGCGGCCACAGATACGCAGTATTTT
TRBJ2-7,-,TRBV6-1,few,CASSESMRVEQYF,TGTGCCAGCAGTGAGTCCATGCGGGTAGAGCAGTACTTC
TRBJ1-5,-,TRBV9,-,CASSRGASNQPQHF,TGTGCCAGCAGCCGGGGGGCAAGCAATCAGCCCCAGCATTTT
TRBJ2-3,-,TRBV5-1,few,CASSFGGVSDTQYF,TGCGCCAGCAGCTTTGGAGGGGTTTCAGATACGCAGTATTTT
TRBJ2-7,-,TRBV14,-,CASPHREQYF,TGTGCCAGCCCGCACAGGGAGCAGTACTTC
TRBJ2-3,TRBD2,TRBV11-2,-,CASSPRGSSTDTQYF,TGTGCCAGCAGCCCTCGCGGGAGTTCCACAGATACGCAGTATTTT
TRBJ2-1,TRBD1,TRBV7-3,-,CASSGDSLRNEQFF,TGTGCCAGCAGTGGGGACAGCCTGCGGAATGAGCAGTTCTTC
TRBJ2-5,TRBD2,TRBV7-3,-,CASSLGGRAGETQYF,TGTGCCAGCAGCTTAGGCGGGAGGGCCGGAGAGACCCAGTACTTC
TRBJ2-7,TRBD2,TRBV9,-,CASSISGTSDYEQYF,TGTGCCAGCAGCATATCCGGGACTAGCGACTACGAGCAGTACTTC
TRBJ2-7,TRBD1,TRBV16,few,CASSQSGRQGANEQYF,TGTGCCAGCAGCCAATCTGGGAGACAGGGGGCTAACGAGCAGTACTTC
TRBJ2-5,-,TRBV18,-,CASSPGDQETQYF,TGTGCCAGCTCACCAGGGGATCAAGAGACCCAGTACTTC
TRBJ2-3,-,TRBV11-2,-,CASSRAASTDTQYF,TGTGCCAGCAGCCGGGCGGCCTCCACAGATACGCAGTATTTT
TRBJ1-5,-,TRBV4-2,-,CASSFGNQPQHF,TGTGCCAGCAGCTTCGGCAATCAGCCCCAGCATTTT
TRBJ2-1,TRBD2,TRBV25-1,-,CASSEPGGNNEQFF,TGTGCCAGCAGTGAGCCGGGAGGAAACAATGAGCAGTTCTTC
TRBJ1-1,-,TRBV4-1,-,CASSQGRTVTEAFF,TGCGCCAGCAGCCAAGGAAGGACAGTCACTGAAGCTTTCTTT
TRBJ1-6,-,TRBV5-4,-,CASRLGHNSPLHF,TGTGCCAGCAGGCTGGGCCATAATTCACCCCTCCACTTT
TRBJ2-7,-,TRBV25-1,-,CASSGDGYEQYF,TGTGCCAGCAGTGGGGACGGCTACGAGCAGTACTTC
TRBJ1-4,-,TRBV28,-,CASSLSDFGNEKLFF,TGTGCCAGCAGTTTATCGGATTTCGGGAACGAAAAACTGTTTTTT
TRBJ2-1,-,TRBV27,-,CASRMSPYNEQFF,TGTGCCAGCAGAATGAGCCCTTACAATGAGCAGTTCTTC
TRBJ2-2,-,TRBV5-1,-,CASSLDRELFF,TGCGCCAGCAGCCTCGACCGGGAGCTGTTTTTT
TRBJ1-1,-,TRBV2,-,CASSLTGGAGTEAFF,TGTGCCAGCTCCCTTACGGGGGGGGCAGGGACTGAAGCTTTCTTT
TRBJ2-1,-,TRBV5-1,-,CASSFHQSYNEQFF,TGCGCCAGCTCATTCCACCAGAGTTACAATGAGCAGTTCTTC
TRBJ2-2,TRBD2,TRBV11-3,-,CASANGLADTGELFF,TGTGCCAGCGCAAATGGACTAGCTGACACCGGGGAGCTGTTTTTT
TRBJ2-7,TRBD1,TRBV6-6,-,CASSYSGTVGLYEQYF,TGTGCCAGCAGTTACTCTGGGACAGTTGGGCTCTACGAGCAGTACTTC
TRBJ2-7,-,TRBV28,-,CASKLAATYEQYF,TGTGCCAGCAAGCTCGCGGCAACCTACGAGCAGTACTTC
TRBJ1-1,TRBD1,TRBV6-1,-,CASSGQGIIGTEAFF,TGTGCCAGCAGTGGACAGGGAATAATTGGTACTGAAGCTTTCTTT
TRBJ2-7,-,TRBV7-9,-,CASSQFYEQYF,TGTGCCAGCAGCCAATTCTACGAGCAGTACTTC
TRBJ2-7,-,TRBV19,-,CASRNTGLAPYEQYF,TGTGCCAGTAGAAATACGGGGCTTGCCCCCTACGAGCAGTACTTC
TRBJ2-1,-,TRBV7-2,few,CASSRTFHPLNNEQFF,TGTGCCAGCAGCCGGACCTTCCACCCCCTTAACAATGAGCAGTTCTTC
TRBJ1-1,-,TRBV11-1,-,CASSLTGTTEAFF,TGTGCCAGCAGCCTGACTGGTACCACTGAAGCTTTCTTT
TRBJ2-4,-,TRBV18,-,CASSPPQSRENIQYF,TGTGCCAGCTCACCACCTCAATCTAGGGAAAACATTCAGTACTTC
TRBJ2-1,-,TRBV10-3,few,CAISGRGSVDNEQFF,TGTGCCATCAGTGGTCGGGGGAGTGTGGACAATGAGCAGTTCTTC
TRBJ1-5,-,TRBV19,-,CASSIMNAPEQPQHF,TGTGCCAGTAGTATAATGAACGCCCCGGAGCAGCCCCAGCATTTT
TRBJ2-7,TRBD1,TRBV6-5,-,CASRTNRGAHEQYF,TGTGCCAGCAGAACTAACAGGGGGGCGCACGAGCAGTACTTC
TRBJ2-1,-,TRBV6-6,-,CASSYSRRGANEQFF,TGTGCCAGCAGTTACTCCCGTCGGGGGGCGAATGAGCAGTTCTTC